This TCR beta chain was recorded in a study of neurological immune-mediated disorders. Study details: There were some 35 multiple sclerosis patients. Of these, approximately 30 had relapsing-remitting MS and 3 had secondary progressive MS.

The study's findings and limits: Across subjects, no CDR3 amino acid sequence appeared in expanded clones of more than one subject, a finding that suggested private repertoires in all groups. A possible signature appeared as one related-CDR3 cluster, in which phylogenetic grouping placed the repertoires of 18 of 34 multiple sclerosis patients.

This clonotype has a count of ten or more. Its antigen remains unknown. V was clipped by 3 bases and J by 4 bases, with 14 bases between them. Germline V lookup: CDR1 SGHRS, CDR2 YFSETQ. This CDR3 has 15 amino acids. TCRdb passed the 5' RACE reads through MiXCR, listing each CDR3 protein once. The sample has 65,000 to 75,000 distinct CDR3 sequences, about 5% seen once; the top ten hold about 5%. V gene TRBV5-1 combines with J gene TRBJ1-3; D may be TRBD1 (5 bases). This receptor was taken from a human donor with multiple sclerosis. The donor label of this sample is uncertain. Sequencing was carried out using PBMCs. The CDR3 DNA reads as TGCGCCAGCAGCTGGGACCTTCTAAGAGGAAACACCATATATTTT. Translation: CASSWDLLRGNTIYF.